A selection of T cell receptor beta chains follows, all from one sample in a study of CD8 T cells in Susac syndrome. TCRdb reprocessed the immunoSEQ multiplex PCR reads with MiXCR, giving one entry per CDR3 protein. The table records 170,000 or so distinct CDR3 sequences, roughly 92% of them present only once. Sample: CD4+ T cells from PBMCs. These receptors came from a human donor with multiple sclerosis. Each CDR3 is given with its conserved first and last residue. Fields, in order: J gene, V gene, clone size, D gene, CDR3 DNA, CDR3 protein. A D gene is named only where the DNA matches it firmly. Expanded clones are given a class, and other clones once, few, many or no size at all.

J: TRBJ1-5; V: TRBV30; size: -; D: -; DNA: TGTGCCTGGGGGACGGTTAGCAATCAGCCCCAGCATTTT; CDR3: CAWGTVSNQPQHF
J: TRBJ1-2; V: TRBV6-2/TRBV6-3; size: -; D: -; DNA: TGTGCCATCTCGACAGCGGCCTCCAACTATGGCTACACCTTC; CDR3: CAISTAASNYGYTF
J: TRBJ1-1; V: TRBV4-1; size: -; D: -; DNA: TGCGCCAGCAGCCAGCTTGGAGGGGATACTTTCTTT; CDR3: CASSQLGGDTFF
J: TRBJ2-6; V: TRBV5-1; size: -; D: TRBD2; DNA: TGCGCCAGCAGCTTACCGGGAGGAGCCGGGGCCAACGTCCTGACTTTC; CDR3: CASSLPGGAGANVLTF
J: TRBJ2-6; V: TRBV5-4; size: -; D: TRBD1; DNA: TGTGCCAGCAGCCTCGGGACAGGGCCTGGGGCCAACGTCCTGACTTTC; CDR3: CASSLGTGPGANVLTF
J: TRBJ1-1; V: TRBV2; size: -; D: -; DNA: TGTGCCAGCAGGAGGGGAATTGGGACTGAAGCTTTCTTT; CDR3: CASRRGIGTEAFF
J: TRBJ2-1; V: TRBV11-3; size: -; D: -; DNA: TGTGCCAGCAGCTTAGAAGACAATGAGCAGTTCTTC; CDR3: CASSLEDNEQFF
J: TRBJ2-1; V: TRBV20-1; size: -; D: -; DNA: TGCAGACCGGTCGGTCATGAGCAGTTCTTC; CDR3: CRPVGHEQFF
J: TRBJ1-4; V: TRBV7-2; size: once; D: -; DNA: TGTGCCAGCAGCAATGGTCCGGCCGAGGGAAAACTGTTTTTT; CDR3: CASSNGPAEGKLFF
J: TRBJ1-1; V: TRBV7-2; size: -; D: TRBD1; DNA: TGTGCCAGCAGCTCCCAGGGGGCGGGCACTGAAGCTTTCTTT; CDR3: CASSSQGAGTEAFF
J: TRBJ1-4; V: TRBV12-3/TRBV12-4; size: -; D: -; DNA: TGTGCCAGCAGTAGGGACGCTTATGAAAAACTGTTTTTT; CDR3: CASSRDAYEKLFF
J: TRBJ1-5; V: TRBV19; size: -; D: -; DNA: TGTGCCAGTAGTATTCAGGGAGGCAATCAGCCCCAGCATTTT; CDR3: CASSIQGGNQPQHF
J: TRBJ1-5; V: TRBV19; size: -; D: -; DNA: TGTGCCAGTAGTATTGCGGGGGAGAATCAGCCCCAGCATTTT; CDR3: CASSIAGENQPQHF
J: TRBJ2-5; V: TRBV12-3/TRBV12-4; size: -; D: -; DNA: TGTGCCAGCACCACAAGGGGTATAGAGACCCAGTACTTC; CDR3: CASTTRGIETQYF
J: TRBJ2-2; V: TRBV19; size: -; D: TRBD1; DNA: TGTGCCAGTAGTATCCCGGACAGGGTGGCCGGGGAGCTGTTTTTT; CDR3: CASSIPDRVAGELFF
J: TRBJ1-4; V: TRBV27; size: -; D: TRBD1; DNA: TGTGCCAGCAGTTTACGTGCAGGGGGGGCTTCAAACGAAAAACTGTTTTTT; CDR3: CASSLRAGGASNEKLFF
J: TRBJ2-3; V: TRBV5-1; size: -; D: -; DNA: TGCGCCAGCACGGAGAGCACAGATACGCAGTATTTT; CDR3: CASTESTDTQYF
J: TRBJ1-5; V: TRBV2; size: -; D: -; DNA: TGTGCCAGCAGTGGATACAATCAGCCCCAGCATTTT; CDR3: CASSGYNQPQHF
J: TRBJ1-4; V: TRBV25-1; size: -; D: -; DNA: TGTGCCAGCAGGGGACTCTTGAATGAAAAACTGTTTTTT; CDR3: CASRGLLNEKLFF
J: TRBJ2-1; V: TRBV20-1; size: -; D: -; DNA: TGCAGTGTAGGATTGACCTACAATGAGCAGTTCTTC; CDR3: CSVGLTYNEQFF
J: TRBJ2-2; V: TRBV11-2; size: -; D: -; DNA: TGTGCCAGCAGCTTAGGGACGAGCAACACCGGGGAGCTGTTTTTT; CDR3: CASSLGTSNTGELFF
J: TRBJ2-3; V: TRBV27; size: -; D: -; DNA: TGTGCCAGCAGTTTCAGACAGACAGATACGCAGTATTTT; CDR3: CASSFRQTDTQYF
J: TRBJ2-7; V: TRBV6-5; size: -; D: TRBD2; DNA: TGTGCCAGCCGAAACTCAGCGGGAGGCCACGAGCAGTACTTC; CDR3: CASRNSAGGHEQYF
J: TRBJ2-5; V: TRBV4-2; size: -; D: -; DNA: TGTGCCAGCAGCCAACCCCTGATCGGTTTGGAGACCCAGTACTTC; CDR3: CASSQPLIGLETQYF
J: TRBJ2-7; V: TRBV5-1; size: -; D: TRBD1; DNA: TGCGCCAGCAGCTTGGAAGGGACAGGGATCTTCGAGCAGTACTTC; CDR3: CASSLEGTGIFEQYF
J: TRBJ1-4; V: TRBV7-9; size: -; D: TRBD1; DNA: TGTGCCAGCAGCCCCACACAGGGGTTTGGTGAAAAACTGTTTTTT; CDR3: CASSPTQGFGEKLFF
J: TRBJ2-5; V: TRBV5-8; size: once; D: -; DNA: TGTGCCAGCAGCTCGACGTGGAGGCAGTACTTC; CDR3: CASSSTWRQYF
J: TRBJ2-3; V: TRBV4-3; size: -; D: TRBD1; DNA: TGCGCCAGCAGCCAAGGGGACAGGCACACAGATACGCAGTATTTT; CDR3: CASSQGDRHTDTQYF
J: TRBJ1-5; V: TRBV28; size: -; D: TRBD1; DNA: TGTGCCACGCACCAGGACAGGGCGAGCAATCAGCCCCAGCATTTT; CDR3: CATHQDRASNQPQHF
J: TRBJ2-3; V: TRBV18; size: -; D: -; DNA: TGTGCCAGCTCACAACAGGGCCTCACAGATACGCAGTATTTT; CDR3: CASSQQGLTDTQYF
J: TRBJ2-5; V: TRBV29-1; size: -; D: TRBD2; DNA: TGCAGCGTTGAAGGACTAGCGACGGAGACCCAGTACTTC; CDR3: CSVEGLATETQYF
J: TRBJ2-5; V: TRBV5-1; size: -; D: -; DNA: TGCGCCAGCAGCTCCGGAGGCAGCCGAGGGGAGACCCAGTACTTC; CDR3: CASSSGGSRGETQYF
J: TRBJ2-3; V: TRBV20-1; size: few; D: TRBD2; DNA: TGCAGTGCTAGGGAGTCTAGCGGGCCAGATACGCAGTATTTT; CDR3: CSARESSGPDTQYF
J: TRBJ2-7; V: TRBV6-5; size: -; D: TRBD2; DNA: TGTGCCAGCAGTTACTCGACCCCTGGGAGCGGGGTCTACGAGCAGTACTTC; CDR3: CASSYSTPGSGVYEQYF